Below, one T cell receptor beta chain is given with its context. The record originates from a study of blood T cell repertoires in COVID-19. Study context: The origin of the acute and convalescent COVID-19 samples was the United States, Italy and Spain. T cells, B-cell-depleted T cells, or PBMCs supplied cDNA or gDNA.

Original methodology: Amplification from reference gene primers served as the basis for estimated nucleated cell counts. Only in-frame clones appear in the TCRdb table, and some are missing; sequencing was by immunoSEQ multiplex PCR. The V and J calls and clone size come from that table; D and trimming were worked out from the DNA. The data show some 250,000 clones, roughly 80% seen once. The CDR3 is 14 amino acids. The V gene's germline CDR1 is MDHEN and CDR2 SYDVKM. V lost 1 base and J lost 10, with 11 bases in between. This receptor was taken from a woman of 80 years or more with acute or convalescent COVID-19. The chain is built from TRBV28 and TRBJ1-6, with D hard to call. Sequencing was carried out using peripheral blood. CDR3 sequence: CASSLLGGWSPLHF. The CDR3 DNA reads TGTGCCAGCAGTTTATTGGGCGGGTGGTCACCCCTCCACTTT.